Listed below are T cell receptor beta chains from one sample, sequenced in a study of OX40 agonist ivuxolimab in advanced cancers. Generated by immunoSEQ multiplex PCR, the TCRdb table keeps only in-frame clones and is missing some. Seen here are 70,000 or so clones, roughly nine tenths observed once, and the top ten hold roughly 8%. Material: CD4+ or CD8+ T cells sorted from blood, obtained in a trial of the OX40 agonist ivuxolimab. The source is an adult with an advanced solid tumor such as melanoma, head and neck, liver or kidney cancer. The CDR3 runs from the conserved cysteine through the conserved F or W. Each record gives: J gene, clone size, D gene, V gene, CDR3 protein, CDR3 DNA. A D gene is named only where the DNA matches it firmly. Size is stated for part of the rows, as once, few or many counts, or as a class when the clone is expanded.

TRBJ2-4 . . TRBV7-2 CASSSWTGGDQYF TGTGCCAGCAGCTCCTGGACCGGGGGAGATCAGTACTTC
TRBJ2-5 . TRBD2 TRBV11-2 CASSLAPPGGQETQYF TGTGCCAGCAGCTTAGCCCCCCCGGGGGGTCAAGAGACCCAGTACTTC
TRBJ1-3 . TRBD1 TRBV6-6 CASTPDRTGNTIYF TGTGCCAGCACCCCGGACAGGACAGGAAACACCATATATTTT
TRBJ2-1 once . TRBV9 CASSLRPGFDEQFF TGTGCCAGCAGCTTACGCCCGGGATTTGATGAGCAGTTCTTC
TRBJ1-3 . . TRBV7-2 CASSLMGGPTGNTIYF TGTGCCAGCAGCTTAATGGGAGGGCCCACTGGAAACACCATATATTTT
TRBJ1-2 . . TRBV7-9 CASSSSSVVHGYTF TGTGCCAGCAGCTCCTCCTCAGTTGTGCATGGCTACACCTTC
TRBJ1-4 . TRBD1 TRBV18 CASSAYRGEREKLFF TGTGCCAGCTCGGCTTACAGGGGGGAACGCGAAAAACTGTTTTTT
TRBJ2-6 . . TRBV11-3 CASSLGGSGANVLTF TGTGCCAGCAGCTTAGGGGGGTCTGGGGCCAACGTCCTGACTTTC
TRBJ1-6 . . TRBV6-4 CASSLTQGSPLHF TGTGCCAGCTCCCTCACCCAAGGATCACCCCTCCACTTT
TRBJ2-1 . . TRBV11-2 CASSPLTQGRGEQFF TGTGCCAGCAGCCCACTAACACAGGGTCGCGGTGAGCAGTTCTTC
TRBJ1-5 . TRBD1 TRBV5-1 CASSWGGQGRDQPQHF TGCGCCAGCAGCTGGGGCGGACAGGGGCGGGATCAGCCCCAGCATTTT
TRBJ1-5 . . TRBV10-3 CAISAGREGNQPQHF TGTGCCATCAGTGCTGGCAGGGAAGGCAATCAGCCCCAGCATTTT
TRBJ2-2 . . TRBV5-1 CASTIKDSNTGELFF TGCGCCAGCACCATTAAGGACAGTAACACCGGGGAGCTGTTTTTT